The next 5 T cell receptor beta chains were all read from a single sample in a study of blood T cell repertoires in COVID-19. Repertoires were generated with immunoSEQ multiplex PCR, while TCRdb's copy carries only in-frame clones and drops some. The sample lists about 270,000 clones, roughly 90% occurring once. The specimen was peripheral blood. Receptors originate from a man aged 60 to 75 who had recovered from COVID-19.

The rearrangement joins TRBV18 to TRBJ2-7; a weak D match, TRBD1 (5 bases). Per germline, CDR1 KGHSH and CDR2 LQKENI. Deletions cut 4 bases from V and 5 bases from J, with 12 bases between. CDR3 length: 13 residues. CDR3 nucleotide sequence: TGTGCCAGCTCACGCGACAGCCCCCACGAGCAGTACTTC. Encoded protein: CASSRDSPHEQYF.

This chain's CDR3 is CASSTLGATGELFF. The CDR3 DNA sequence: TGTGCCAGCAGTACCCTGGGGGCCACCGGGGAGCTGTTTTTT. The chain has TRBV25-1 and TRBJ2-2; maybe TRBD1 (6 bases). Germline CDR1 is MGHDK and CDR2 is SYGVNS. Trimming stripped 5 bases from V and 4 bases from J, with 11 bases between. The CDR3 is made up of 14 amino acids.

This rearrangement joins TRBV5-4 to TRBJ2-1; 10 bases are shared with TRBD2. V was pared by 5 bases and J by 4 bases, with 6 bases of the junction left unmatched. Per germline, CDR1 SGHNT and CDR2 YYREEE (reference sequence). The CDR3 runs 15 residues. This chain's CDR3 is CASRAGLADYNEQFF. In DNA form, the CDR3 reads TGTGCCAGCAGAGCCGGACTAGCGGATTACAATGAGCAGTTCTTC.

This chain connects TRBV5-1 to TRBJ1-6; 7 bases are shared with TRBD1. This CDR3 comprises 14 residues. J gave up 5 bases and V 9 bases, and 8 bases lay outside the gene matches. Germline loops: CDR1 SGHRS, CDR2 YFSETQ. CDR3 DNA: TGCGCCAAAGGGACAGTCGGGGATAATTCACCCCTCCACTTT. The encoded protein is CAKGTVGDNSPLHF.

The V and J genes are TRBV25-1 and TRBJ2-1; possible D gene TRBD2, 5 bases. This CDR3 comprises 15 residues. CDR1 is MGHDK and CDR2 is SYGVNS in the germline V gene. The V end lost 3 bases, the J end lost 15 bases, and 24 bases lay between the germline ends. Here the CDR3 DNA reads TGTGCCAGCAGTGACCCCCGGCGGGCACGCCAGGAATTGTTCTTC. Translating gives CASSDPRRARQELFF.